These 21 T cell receptor beta chains originate from one sample sequenced in a study of monozygotic twins with inflammatory bowel disease. TCRdb reprocessed the 5' RACE reads and reports one entry per CDR3 protein, with no DNA. This sample's table reports hundreds of thousands of distinct CDR3 sequences. Sequences were obtained from blood. The source of these receptors is a human donor with ulcerative colitis or Crohn's disease, or a healthy co-twin of an affected twin (not recorded which).

V is TRBV29-1 and J is TRBJ1-2; TCRdb returns TRBD1, unconfirmable since there is no DNA. Germline values: CDR1 SQVTM, CDR2 ANQGSEA. The CDR3 sequence is 16 residues long. CDR3 loop: CSVGQAGGLKGYGYTF.

V and J are TRBV12-3 or TRBV12-4 and TRBJ2-7; TCRdb names TRBD1, which stays unverified in the absence of DNA. CDR3 length equals 14 residues. This CDR3 is CASSRDRLSYEQYF.

Here the CDR3 reads CASSAQVVGKTQYF. The gene calls are TRBV5-1 and TRBJ2-5. This CDR3 is 14 amino acids long. Germline V gives CDR1 SGHRS, CDR2 YFSETQ.

The V call is TRBV5-1, the J call TRBJ2-1; as DNA is missing, the TRBD1 call by TCRdb cannot be tested. This CDR3 contains 15 residues. CDR1 and CDR2 from the germline V gene are SGHRS and YFSETQ. The CDR3: CASSPLVGGNNEQFF.

V usage is TRBV7-9 and J usage is TRBJ1-6; as DNA is missing, the TRBD1 call by TCRdb cannot be tested. Per germline, CDR1 SEHNR and CDR2 FQNEAQ (reference sequence). The length of the CDR3 is 16 residues. CDR3 sequence: CASSSREGQGNSPLHF.

The chain uses TRBV27 and TRBJ1-1. The CDR3 totals 12 residues. Germline V gene data show CDR1 as MNHEY and CDR2 as SMNVEV (reference sequence). CDR3 protein: CASKHRNTEAFF.

The chain is built from TRBV12-3 or TRBV12-4 and TRBJ2-3; as DNA is missing, the TRBD2 call by TCRdb cannot be tested. CDR3 size: 15 residues. The CDR3 sequence is CASSLASGGRDTQYF.

The genes are TRBV5-1 and TRBJ2-6; TCRdb names TRBD1, which stays unverified in the absence of DNA. The CDR3 spans 14 residues. Looked up from germline, CDR1 is SGHRS and CDR2 is YFSETQ. Here the CDR3 reads CATGRGSGANVLTF.

The chain joins TRBV20-1 to TRBJ2-1; the TCRdb call, TRBD2, lacks DNA for checking. Germline V gene data show CDR1 as DFQATT and CDR2 as SNEGSKA (reference sequence). The CDR3 runs 17 residues. The CDR3 loop reads CSARGEREGLPYNEQFF.

The chain recombines TRBV7-2 with TRBJ1-5; TCRdb calls TRBD1, which cannot be checked without DNA. This CDR3 comprises 14 residues. CDR1 and CDR2 (germline): SGHTA, FQGNSA. CDR3 region: CAGDAGYSNQPQHF.

The chain carries TRBV18 and TRBJ1-2; the TCRdb call, TRBD1, lacks DNA for checking. This CDR3 spans 16 amino acids. Germline V gene lookup returns CDR1 KGHSH and CDR2 LQKENI. CDR3 amino acids: CASSPAAHFQAGGYTF. The full variable domain, rest sourced from reference TRBV18 and TRBJ1-2, is NAGVMQNPRHLVRRRGQEARLRCSPMKGHSHVYWYRQLPEEGLKFMVYLQKENIIDESGMPKERFSAEFPKEGPSILRIQQVVRGDSAAYFCASSPAAHFQAGGYTFGSGTRLTVV.

The CDR3 spells CASQGGLNTEAFF. The V call is TRBV18, the J call TRBJ1-1; TCRdb returns TRBD1, unconfirmable since there is no DNA. The germline gives CDR1 KGHSH, CDR2 LQKENI. The CDR3 spans 13 residues.

The chain combines TRBV7-2 with TRBJ2-3; TCRdb picks TRBD2, but there is no DNA to check that call. From germline, CDR1 is SGHTA and CDR2 FQGNSA. The CDR3 runs to 17 residues. CDR3 region: CASSLGGRAFRADTQYF.

V gene TRBV6-6 combines with J gene TRBJ2-5; the D call of TRBD1 rests on TCRdb alone, since no DNA is present to check it. The germline V gene encodes CDR1 MNHNY and CDR2 SVGAGI (reference sequence). There are 14 residues in the CDR3. The chain's CDR3 is CASSYPQGGETQYF.

This chain uses TRBV18 with TRBJ2-1; checking the TCRdb D call of TRBD1 is not possible without DNA. The CDR3 consists of 15 residues. The germline V gene has CDR1 KGHSH and CDR2 LQKENI. The CDR3 region is CASSLQQGADNEQFF.

The chain combines TRBV9 with TRBJ2-3; TCRdb proposes TRBD2, but this gene call is untestable without DNA. This CDR3 is 16 amino acids long. Per germline, CDR1 SGDLS and CDR2 YYNGEE. CDR3 residues: CASSVGTSGVTDTQYF.

The J gene is TRBJ2-1, the V gene TRBV5-1; TCRdb designates TRBD1, a call that cannot be tested without DNA. The CDR3 is 16 residues long. CDR1 is SGHRS and CDR2 is YFSETQ in the germline V gene. The CDR3 protein is CASSLGPPPTNNEQFF.

The J gene is TRBJ2-7, the V gene TRBV20-1; TCRdb indicates TRBD1, and absent DNA this call remains unverified. Germline V gene sequence: CDR1 DFQATT, CDR2 SNEGSKA (reference sequence). The CDR3 runs 13 residues. CDR3 region: CSAPAQPTYEQYF.

The rearrangement uses TRBV5-1 and TRBJ1-1; checking the TCRdb D call of TRBD1 is not possible without DNA. The CDR3 is made up of 13 amino acids. The germline V gene encodes CDR1 SGHRS and CDR2 YFSETQ. The CDR3 loop reads CATRDTQNTEAFF.

The chain links TRBV5-1 to TRBJ1-1; TCRdb lists TRBD1, though no DNA is available to test this call. The CDR3 is 16 amino acids. Per germline, CDR1 SGHRS and CDR2 YFSETQ. The CDR3 protein is CASSPSGQGELTEAFF.

V gene TRBV6-6 combines with J gene TRBJ1-2; the D call from TCRdb, TRBD1, cannot be confirmed without DNA. The CDR3 length is 14 residues. CDR1 is MNHNY, CDR2 SVGAGI, per germline (reference sequence). The CDR3 sequence: CASSYDRTVYGYTF.